These 21 T cell receptor beta chains were sequenced from one sample in a study of tumor-infiltrating lymphocytes in primary liver carcinoma. Starting from approximately 500 ng of total RNA, TCR beta cDNA was produced with a primer in the constant region. Libraries covering TCR beta were generated through three nested multiplex PCR rounds (using a slightly modified ARM-PCR). TRBV1-TRBV30 forward and Cbeta reverse primers drove the first two roughly 10-cycle rounds. A single record per CDR3 protein comes from TCRdb applying MiXCR to the multiplex PCR reads. The sample shows 100,000 or so distinct CDR3 sequences, approximately 70% of them seen only once. Unsorted bulk tissue (about 19-33 mg) underwent RNA and DNA co-extraction. The sequenced material came from liver tumor tissue from sampling region 2. Subset reported: tumor region T2, inferior pole. Receptors were obtained from a woman in her fifties or sixties with primary liver carcinoma and hepatitis B virus infection.

About this clonotype itself: The final CDR3 position lacks the conserved phenylalanine or tryptophan, pointing to a likely read error. V is TRBV11-2 and J is TRBJ2-2; tentatively, D is TRBD2 (5 bases). Germline CDR1 and CDR2: SGHAT and FQNNGV. CDR3 length: 13 amino acids. This CDR3 reads CGSSLERTGELFL. The CDR3 nucleotides are TGTGGCAGCAGCTTAGAAAGGACTGGGGAGCTGTTTCTT.

In its sample, this clonotype was seen many times. This clone may be a read error of a much larger clone one base away. This rearrangement joins TRBV6-4 to TRBJ1-1, with D tentatively TRBD1 (5 bases). Germline V gene data show CDR1 as MRHNA and CDR2 as SNTAGT. The CDR3 is 13 amino acids. Trimming removed 2 bases at V and 1 base at J, with 5 bases between. CDR3 protein: CASSDRGNTEAFF. The DNA for the CDR3 is TGTGCCAGCAGTGACAGGGGGAACACTGAAGCTTTCTTT.

Notes on this clonotype: An end of the junction differs from the germline gene, which may be a read error. V usage is TRBV6-5 and J usage is TRBJ1-1, with D unresolved. This CDR3 has 13 amino acids. The germline V gene encodes CDR1 MNHEY and CDR2 SVGAGI. The CDR3, as DNA: TGTGCCAGCAGTTTCTCGACGGGCACTGAAGCTCTCTTT. Amino acids: CASSFSTGTEALF.

A word on this clonotype: In this CDR3 the conserved last residue, phenylalanine or tryptophan, is missing, so a read error is likely. The limits of the CDR3 on the DNA are not certain, so only TCRdb's listed CDR3 is given. The chain uses TRBV11-3 and TRBJ2-3. Termini included, the CDR3 measures 15 amino acids. Germline V gives CDR1 SGHNT, CDR2 YENEEA. The CDR3 spells CTSSLVPGGTDTHYI.

As concerns this clonotype: This may be a read error, as it is one base from a much larger clone. V and J are TRBV28 and TRBJ1-1, with a tentative D call TRBD1 (5 bases). The germline V gene has CDR1 MDHEN and CDR2 SYDVKM. V gave up 5 bases and J gave up 6 bases, with 13 bases separating them. This CDR3 region has 13 residues. This CDR3 reads CASSGGGFSEAFF. CDR3 nucleotides: TGTGCCAGCAGTGGCGGGGGGTTCTCTGAAGCTTTCTTT. Filled out from reference TRBV28 and TRBJ1-1, the complete variable domain reads DVKVTQSSRYLVKRTGEKVFLECVQDMDHENMFWYRQDPGLGLRLIYFSYDVKMKEKGDIPEGYSVSREKKERFSLILESASTNQTSMYLCASSGGGFSEAFFGQGTRLTVV.

This clonotype was picked up many times. V usage is TRBV10-2 and J usage is TRBJ1-1, with a tentative D call TRBD1 (6 bases). CDR3 length: 13 amino acids. V lost 6 bases, J lost 3 bases, and 11 bases lay in between. Germline values: CDR1 WSHSY, CDR2 SAAADI. In nucleotides, the CDR3 is TGCGCCAGCAGGTACAGGGTGGACACTGAAGCTTTCTTT. Translating it yields CASRYRVDTEAFF.

The chain is built from TRBV6-5 and TRBJ1-1; D ambiguous. The V gene lost 2 bases and the J gene lost 7 bases, with 17 bases spanning the gap. Germline V gene lookup returns CDR1 MNHEY and CDR2 SVGAGI. The CDR3 is made up of 15 amino acids. CDR3 amino acids: CASSYALAGINEAFF. The CDR3 nucleotides read TGTGCCAGCAGTTACGCGTTGGCGGGGATCAATGAAGCTTTCTTT.

Comment on this clonotype: A junction end diverges from the germline sequence, so it may reflect a read error. The chain carries TRBV6-1 and TRBJ2-7; no reliable D call. Germline CDR1 is MNHNS and CDR2 is SASEGT. The CDR3 covers 16 residues. The CDR3 nucleotides are TGTGCCGGCAGTGAAAGCATGTTGCGTAGGGACTACGAGCAGTACTTC. Protein product: CAGSESMLRRDYEQYF.

This clonotype was observed a single time. One end of the junction fails to match germline, which may point to a read error. The chain joins TRBV11-1 to TRBJ1-1, with D possibly TRBD1 on 5 matching bases. The CDR3 sequence is 15 residues long. Germline CDR1 SGHAT, CDR2 FQDESV (reference sequence). CDR3 in DNA: TGTGCCAGCAACTTTTTTGGGGCATCGAACACCGAAGCTTTCTTT. It is translated as CASNFFGASNTEAFF.

This chain joins TRBV20-1 and TRBJ2-7; 9 bases align to TRBD2. Germline trimming cut 2 bases from V and 2 bases from J; bases unmatched to any gene: 4. Germline V gene sequence: CDR1 DFQATT, CDR2 SNEGSKA (reference sequence). The CDR3 runs to 14 residues. The CDR3 bases are TGCAGTGCTAGAATGGCTAGCGGGGCCTACGAGCAGTACTTC. Its protein is CSARMASGAYEQYF.

This sequence joins TRBV20-1 and TRBJ1-2; D uncertain. Germline V gives CDR1 DFQATT, CDR2 SNEGSKA (reference sequence). The CDR3 spans 14 residues. With 0 bases removed from V and 3 bases from J, the gap between germline ends came to 11 bases. The CDR3 spells CSARDTRYDYGYTF. The CDR3 coding sequence is TGCAGTGCTAGAGATACCCGCTACGACTATGGCTACACCTTC.

Concerning this clonotype: In this CDR3 the conserved last residue, phenylalanine or tryptophan, is missing, so a read error is likely. This chain links TRBV30 with TRBJ2-7; no clear D. The CDR3 length is 14 residues. Germline V lookup: CDR1 GTSNPN, CDR2 SVGIG (reference sequence). The chain's CDR3 is CLWSRIARTYEQYI. The CDR3 DNA follows: TGTCTCTGGAGTAGAATTGCGAGAACCTACGAGCAGTACATC.

Concerning this clonotype itself: Because the CDR3 is missing its conserved closing phenylalanine or tryptophan, this is likely a read error. This chain uses TRBV10-3 with TRBJ2-7; 12 bases are shared with TRBD2. In germline, CDR1 is ENHRY, CDR2 SYGVKD. This CDR3 comprises 17 residues. In nucleotides, the CDR3 is TGCGCCATCAGCGACCATAGGCGGACTAGCGGGAACTACGAGCAGTACATC. It specifies CAISDHRRTSGNYEQYI.

As to this clonotype: This may stem from a read error, because a much larger clone lies one nucleotide away. The genes are TRBV13 and TRBJ2-5; 9 bases line up with TRBD1. The germline V gene encodes CDR1 PRHDT and CDR2 FYEKMQ (reference sequence). The CDR3 totals 14 residues. CDR3 sequence: CASRLGTGRETQYF. The CDR3 DNA reads as TGTGCCAGCAGATTAGGGACAGGGAGGGAGACCCAGTACTTC.

This clonotype was seen at least ten times. Germline is not matched at one junction end, which may reflect a read error. This chain connects TRBV5-1 to TRBJ1-1; 9 bases are a match to TRBD1. The CDR3 has 13 residues. Per the germline V gene, CDR1 is SGHRS and CDR2 is YFSETQ. The CDR3 is CASSLDRGTEAFF. Here the CDR3 DNA reads TGTGCCAGCAGTTTAGACAGGGGGACTGAAGCTTTCTTT. Complete variable domain (other parts from reference TRBV5-1 and TRBJ1-1): KAGVTQTPRYLIKTRGQQVTLSCSPISGHRSVSWYQQTPGQGLQFLFEYFSETQRNKGNFPGRFSGRQFSNSRSEMNVSTLELGDSALYLCASSLDRGTEAFFGQGTRLTVV.

This clonotype was observed a handful of times. V and J are TRBV20-1 and TRBJ2-1; no clear D. This CDR3 is 14 amino acids long. Germline loops: CDR1 DFQATT, CDR2 SNEGSKA (reference sequence). V dropped 2 bases and J dropped 3 bases, with 11 bases sitting between them. CDR3 protein: CSARSPSFYNEQFF. The CDR3 nucleotides read TGCAGTGCTAGAAGTCCGAGTTTCTACAATGAGCAGTTCTTC.

This clonotype was seen just once. Germline is not matched at one junction end, which may reflect a read error. J is TRBJ2-7 and V is TRBV28; D might be TRBD2 (6 bases). The germline V gene encodes CDR1 MDHEN and CDR2 SYDVKM. This CDR3 has 12 amino acids. CDR3 sequence reads: CASSRLDREQHF. CDR3 nucleotide sequence: TGTGCCAGCAGCCGACTAGATCGCGAGCAGCACTTC.

Of note for this clonotype: A much larger clone differs by one base, so this may be a read error. The chain couples TRBV13 to TRBJ2-1; D could derive from TRBD1 or TRBD2 (5 bases each). Deletions cut 4 bases from V and 6 bases from J, with 13 bases between. This CDR3 contains 14 residues. In germline, CDR1 is PRHDT, CDR2 FYEKMQ (reference sequence). The CDR3 DNA is TGTGCCAGCAGCTCTCATTCTGGGGGCAATGAGCAGTTCTTC. Amino acid sequence: CASSSHSGGNEQFF.

This clonotype is categorized as medium-sized (0.01 to 0.1%). The V call is TRBV11-2, the J call TRBJ2-1, with 7 bases fitting TRBD2. J lost 10 bases, V lost 3 bases, and 12 bases had no gene match. The V gene's germline CDR1 is SGHAT and CDR2 FQNNGV. The CDR3 extends over 15 amino acids. The DNA of the CDR3 is TGTGCCAGCAGCTTGGGGCGGGAGCCTGGCCGGGAGCAGTTCTTC. Translating it yields CASSLGREPGREQFF.

To note about this clonotype: Possible read error: a much larger clone is one base away. This chain connects TRBV14 to TRBJ2-7, with a possible D match to TRBD2 (5 bases). Germline V gene lookup returns CDR1 SGHDN and CDR2 FVKESK. Trimming took 3 bases from V and 5 from J, leaving 14 bases between them. CDR3 length: 14 residues. The CDR3 is CASSQVGIIDEQYF. CDR3 in DNA: TGTGCCAGCAGCCAGGTCGGGATTATAGACGAGCAGTACTTC.

Of note for this clonotype: An end of the junction differs from the germline gene, which may be a read error. The chain uses TRBV2 and TRBJ2-3; the D call may be TRBD1 or TRBD2 (6 bases each). The CDR3 sequence is 12 residues long. Germline values: CDR1 SNHLY, CDR2 FYNNEI. The CDR3 sequence: CVSSTGADTQYF. As DNA, the CDR3 is TGTGTCAGCAGTACGGGGGCAGATACACAGTATTTT.